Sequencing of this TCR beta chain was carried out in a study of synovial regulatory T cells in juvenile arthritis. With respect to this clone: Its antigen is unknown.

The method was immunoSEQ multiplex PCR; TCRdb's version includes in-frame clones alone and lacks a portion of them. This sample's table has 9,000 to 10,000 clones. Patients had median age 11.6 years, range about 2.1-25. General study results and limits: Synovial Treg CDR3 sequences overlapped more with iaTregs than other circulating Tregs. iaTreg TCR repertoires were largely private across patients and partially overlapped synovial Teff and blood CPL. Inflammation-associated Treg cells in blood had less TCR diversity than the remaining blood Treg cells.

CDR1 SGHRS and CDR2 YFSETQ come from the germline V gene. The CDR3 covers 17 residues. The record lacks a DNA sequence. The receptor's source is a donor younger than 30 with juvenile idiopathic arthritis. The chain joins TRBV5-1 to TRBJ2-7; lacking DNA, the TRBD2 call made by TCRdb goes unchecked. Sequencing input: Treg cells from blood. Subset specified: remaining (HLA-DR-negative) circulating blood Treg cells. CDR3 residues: CASSLGEAAGGRHEQYF.